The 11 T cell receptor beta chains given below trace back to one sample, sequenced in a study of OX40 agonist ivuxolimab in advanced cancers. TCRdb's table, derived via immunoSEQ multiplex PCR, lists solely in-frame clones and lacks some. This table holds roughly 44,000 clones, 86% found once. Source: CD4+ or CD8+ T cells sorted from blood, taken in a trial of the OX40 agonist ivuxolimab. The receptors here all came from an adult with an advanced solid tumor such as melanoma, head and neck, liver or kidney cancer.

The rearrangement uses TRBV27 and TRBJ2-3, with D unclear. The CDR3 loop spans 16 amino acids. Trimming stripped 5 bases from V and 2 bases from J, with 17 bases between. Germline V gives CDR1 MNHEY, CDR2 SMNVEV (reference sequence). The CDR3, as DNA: TGTGCCAGCAGTCCAATCTGGTCTGGGCCCACAGATACGCAGTATTTT. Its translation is CASSPIWSGPTDTQYF.

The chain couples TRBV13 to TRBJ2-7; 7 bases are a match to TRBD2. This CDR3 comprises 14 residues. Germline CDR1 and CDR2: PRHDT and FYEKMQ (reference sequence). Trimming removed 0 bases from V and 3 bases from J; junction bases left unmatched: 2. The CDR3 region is CASSLGGEGYEQYF. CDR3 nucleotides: TGTGCCAGCAGCTTAGGGGGGGAGGGCTACGAGCAGTACTTC.

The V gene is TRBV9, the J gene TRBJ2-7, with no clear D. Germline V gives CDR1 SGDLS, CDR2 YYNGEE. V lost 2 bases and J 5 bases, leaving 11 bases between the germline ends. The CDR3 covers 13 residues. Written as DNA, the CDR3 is TGTGCCAGCAGCGTCCCAGGATCCGACGAGCAGTACTTC. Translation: CASSVPGSDEQYF.

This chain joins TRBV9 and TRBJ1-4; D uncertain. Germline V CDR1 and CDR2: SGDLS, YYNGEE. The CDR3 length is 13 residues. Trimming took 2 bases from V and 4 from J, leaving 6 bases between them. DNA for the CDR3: TGTGCCAGCAGCGTGGAGGGTAATGAAAAACTGTTTTTT. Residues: CASSVEGNEKLFF.

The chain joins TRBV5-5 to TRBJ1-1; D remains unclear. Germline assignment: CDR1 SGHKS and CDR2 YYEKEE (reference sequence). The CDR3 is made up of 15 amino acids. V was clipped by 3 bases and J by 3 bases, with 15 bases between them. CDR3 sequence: CASSYSSGGDTEAFF. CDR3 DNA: TGTGCCAGCAGCTATTCCTCAGGAGGAGACACTGAAGCTTTCTTT.

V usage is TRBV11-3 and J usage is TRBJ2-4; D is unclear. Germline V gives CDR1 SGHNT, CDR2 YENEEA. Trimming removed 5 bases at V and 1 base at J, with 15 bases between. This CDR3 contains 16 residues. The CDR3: CASSPTPSEAKNIQYF. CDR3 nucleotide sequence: TGTGCCAGCAGCCCTACACCCTCTGAGGCCAAAAACATTCAGTACTTC.

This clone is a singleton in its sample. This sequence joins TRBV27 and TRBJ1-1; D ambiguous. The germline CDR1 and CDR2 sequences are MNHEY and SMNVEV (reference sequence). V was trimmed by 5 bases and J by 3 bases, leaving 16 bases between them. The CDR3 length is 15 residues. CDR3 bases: TGTGCCAGCAGTAGTCGGGGTTCCGGGGACACTGAAGCTTTCTTT. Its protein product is CASSSRGSGDTEAFF.

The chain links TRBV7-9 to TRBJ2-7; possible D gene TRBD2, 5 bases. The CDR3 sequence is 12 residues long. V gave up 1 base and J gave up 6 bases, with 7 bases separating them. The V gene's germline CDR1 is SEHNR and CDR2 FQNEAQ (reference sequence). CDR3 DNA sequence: TGTGCCAGCAGCTTAGTGGGGAGCGAGCAGTACTTC. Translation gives CASSLVGSEQYF.

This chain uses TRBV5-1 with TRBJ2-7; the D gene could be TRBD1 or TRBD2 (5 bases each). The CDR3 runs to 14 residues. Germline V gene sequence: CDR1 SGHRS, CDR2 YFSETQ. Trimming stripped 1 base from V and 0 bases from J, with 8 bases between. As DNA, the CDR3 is TGCGCCAGCAGCTTGTGGGGGACCTCCTACGAGCAGTACTTC. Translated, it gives CASSLWGTSYEQYF.

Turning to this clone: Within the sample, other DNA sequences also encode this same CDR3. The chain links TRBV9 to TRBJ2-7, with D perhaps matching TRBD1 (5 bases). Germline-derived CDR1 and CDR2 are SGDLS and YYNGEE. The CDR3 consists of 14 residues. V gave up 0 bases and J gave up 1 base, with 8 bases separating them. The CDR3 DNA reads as TGTGCCAGCAGCGTAGAGGGGTCGTCCTACGAGCAGTACTTC. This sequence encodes CASSVEGSSYEQYF.

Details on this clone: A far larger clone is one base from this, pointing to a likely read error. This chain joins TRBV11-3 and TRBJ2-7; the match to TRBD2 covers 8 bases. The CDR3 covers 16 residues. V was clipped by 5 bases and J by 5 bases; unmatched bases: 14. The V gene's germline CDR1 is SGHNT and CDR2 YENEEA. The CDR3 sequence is CASSQEGGGRPDEQYF. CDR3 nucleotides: TGTGCCAGCAGCCAAGAAGGCGGGGGGCGTCCGGACGAGCAGTACTTC.